The rows below give T cell receptor beta chains drawn from one sample of a study of T cell responses to AZD1222 COVID-19 vaccine. Here immunoSEQ multiplex PCR was the method, and the copy in TCRdb shows in-frame clones only, minus some. The sample includes about 15,000 clones, about 88% seen only once; the top ten take roughly 3%. The sample was peripheral blood, taken 28 days after the second AZD1222 dose. The receptors here all came from an adult who received the AZD1222 COVID-19 vaccine. The CDR3 runs from the conserved cysteine through the conserved F or W. The D gene is left open where the match is weak. The size of a clone is reported for some rows only, either as once, few or many, or as a class for expanded clones.

j_call cdr3_length d_call clone_size v_call cdr3_nt cdr3_aa
TRBJ2-7 13 . . TRBV10-2 TGCGCCAGCACCGGTCGGGGGTCTGGGGAGCAGTACTTC CASTGRGSGEQYF
TRBJ2-5 17 . . TRBV9 TGTGCCAGCAGCGTAGGAGGAGGGGGACCGCCACAAGAGACCCAGTACTTC CASSVGGGGPPQETQYF
TRBJ1-5 15 . few TRBV7-2 TGTGCCAGCAGCCAGTACGGGGCGGGCAATCAGCCCCAGCATTTT CASSQYGAGNQPQHF
TRBJ1-2 16 . . TRBV30 TGTGCCTGGAGCCCAACCGACAGGCAAAAGAACTATGGCTACACCTTC CAWSPTDRQKNYGYTF
TRBJ1-2 15 . . TRBV7-2 TGTGCCAGCAGCTTAGCGCGGGCGGACAACTATGGCTACACCTTC CASSLARADNYGYTF
TRBJ1-2 12 . . TRBV12-5 TGTGCTGGCCACGGGACTTACCAAGGCTACACCTTC CAGHGTYQGYTF
TRBJ1-2 14 . . TRBV28 TGTGCCAGCAGACCCGCGGGGCTTGGTTATGGCTACACCTTC CASRPAGLGYGYTF
TRBJ1-6 13 . once TRBV12-3/TRBV12-4 TGTGCCAGCAGAACAGCCTATAATTCACCCCTCCACTTT CASRTAYNSPLHF
TRBJ2-1 16 TRBD2 . TRBV7-2 TGTGCCAGCAGCTTATTACCTAGCGGGAGGATCAATGAGCAGTTCTTC CASSLLPSGRINEQFF
TRBJ2-7 13 . . TRBV18 TGTGCCAGCTCACAGGACGCAAACTACGAGCAGTACTTC CASSQDANYEQYF
TRBJ1-4 16 . . TRBV19 TGTGCCAGTAGTATCCGGCCGACCTCAACTAATGAAAAACTGTTTTTT CASSIRPTSTNEKLFF
TRBJ1-4 14 . . TRBV2 TGTGCCAGCGACCCTTTGGGGGCAGGCGAAAAACTGTTTTTT CASDPLGAGEKLFF
TRBJ2-7 10 TRBD2 few TRBV20-1 TGCAGTGCTAGAGGACTAGCTCAGTACTTC CSARGLAQYF
TRBJ2-5 14 . . TRBV5-1 TGCGCCAGCAGCTTGTACGGGGCCCAAGAGACCCAGTACTTC CASSLYGAQETQYF
TRBJ2-4 16 TRBD2 . TRBV3-1/TRBV3-2 TGTGCCAGCAGCCAAGAGGCTAGCGGGGGGAGGGACATTCAGTACTTC CASSQEASGGRDIQYF
TRBJ1-2 14 TRBD1 . TRBV7-9 TGTGCCAGCAGCCCCGGGACAGGGGTGGGTGGCTACACCTTC CASSPGTGVGGYTF
TRBJ2-2 16 . . TRBV7-3 TGTGCCAGCAGCTTATGGGGCAGGGGTTTTATCGGGGAGCTGTTTTTT CASSLWGRGFIGELFF
TRBJ2-1 15 TRBD1 . TRBV27 TGTGCCAGCAGTGCCCCGGGACAGGGAGCCAAAGAGCAGTTCTTC CASSAPGQGAKEQFF
TRBJ2-7 15 TRBD2 . TRBV7-9 TGTGCCAGCAGCCCCGGGGCCAGCGGGATGATCGAGCAGTACTTC CASSPGASGMIEQYF
TRBJ1-2 15 TRBD1 . TRBV27 TGTGCCAGCAGTCCAAGACAGGGGGGAGGCTATGGCTACACCTTC CASSPRQGGGYGYTF
TRBJ1-6 14 . once TRBV24-1 TGTGCCACCAGTGATTCAGGGAATAATTCACCCCTCCACTTT CATSDSGNNSPLHF
TRBJ2-2 16 . . TRBV7-8 TGTGCCAGCAGCTTAGACCGGGGATTTTACACCGGGGAGCTGTTTTTT CASSLDRGFYTGELFF
TRBJ2-1 14 TRBD1 once TRBV19 TGTGCCAGTACCCTCAGGACAGGATACAATGAGCAGTTCTTC CASTLRTGYNEQFF
TRBJ1-1 13 . . TRBV11-3 TGTGCCAGCTCCCGAACGTACGCCACTGAAGCTTTCTTT CASSRTYATEAFF
TRBJ1-2 12 . . TRBV29-1 TGCAGCGCCACCGGGACACGCTATGGCTACACCTTC CSATGTRYGYTF
TRBJ1-2 14 . . TRBV6-6 TGTGCCAGCAGCCGCGGGGCGGCGAACTATGGCTACACCTTC CASSRGAANYGYTF
TRBJ1-2 14 . . TRBV2 TGTGCCAGCAGTTTCCGGGCAGCTAACTATGGCTACACCTTC CASSFRAANYGYTF
TRBJ2-3 15 . . TRBV28 TGTGCCAGCGGGGAGGGGGCGCCGGGCACAGATACGCAGTATTTT CASGEGAPGTDTQYF
TRBJ1-5 15 . . TRBV28 TGTGCCAGCAGTTTAGGTCAGGCCTACAATCAGCCCCAGCATTTT CASSLGQAYNQPQHF
TRBJ2-3 15 TRBD2 few TRBV30 TGTGCCTGGAGTTTATCAGCGGGGGGCACAGATACGCAGTATTTT CAWSLSAGGTDTQYF
TRBJ1-5 14 . . TRBV20-1 TGCAGTGCTAGTCAGACAGTAGGCAATCAGCCCCAGCATTTT CSASQTVGNQPQHF
TRBJ2-1 16 TRBD1 once TRBV29-1 TGCAGCGTTGAAGATAACAGGGGGCCTCGATCGGATGAGCAGTTCTTC CSVEDNRGPRSDEQFF
TRBJ1-5 13 . . TRBV10-3 TGTGCCATCAGTGAGTCGGAAAATCAGCCCCAGCATTTT CAISESENQPQHF
TRBJ1-2 14 . . TRBV28 TGTGCCAGCAGTTTGAGGGGTGAGGTAACTGGCTACACCTTC CASSLRGEVTGYTF
TRBJ1-4 17 TRBD1 . TRBV9 TGTGCCAGCAGCAAAGGACAGGTGGCGCTTGGGGGTGAAAAACTGTTTTTT CASSKGQVALGGEKLFF
TRBJ1-1 17 TRBD1 few TRBV6-1 TGTGCCAGCAGTGAACCGGGACAGACCTTACTGAACACTGAAGCTTTCTTT CASSEPGQTLLNTEAFF
TRBJ1-2 13 TRBD1 . TRBV19 TGTGCCAGTAGTGTGGACAGGGCACTCGGCTACACCTTC CASSVDRALGYTF
TRBJ2-2 18 TRBD1 . TRBV5-1 TGCGCCAGCAGCTTGGACAACCGGACAGGGTATGGCACCGGGGAGCTGTTTTTT CASSLDNRTGYGTGELFF
TRBJ2-7 14 . . TRBV23-1 TGCGCCAGCAGTCAACCGGGACAAAGCTACGAGCAGTACTTC CASSQPGQSYEQYF
TRBJ1-5 16 . . TRBV24-1 TGTGCCACCAGTGTGGGGGGACTGTCGCAGGGGTGGCCCCAGCATTTT CATSVGGLSQGWPQHF
TRBJ1-5 17 TRBD1 once TRBV19 TGTGCCAGTAGTGGAGGGGGCCAAAGGTATAGCAATCAGCCCCAGCATTTT CASSGGGQRYSNQPQHF
TRBJ1-2 14 . . TRBV27 TGTGCCAGCAGTTCTCAGACGGGCGGGAATGGCTACACCTTC CASSSQTGGNGYTF
TRBJ1-1 15 TRBD1 . TRBV18 TGTGCCAGCTCACCCGTGAGACAGGGGGCGACTGAAGCTTTCTTT CASSPVRQGATEAFF
TRBJ1-1 16 TRBD1 . TRBV15 TGTGCCACCAGCAGAGGCGGACAGGGGATGAACACTGAAGCTTTCTTT CATSRGGQGMNTEAFF
TRBJ2-3 13 TRBD1 . TRBV7-2 TGTGCCAGCAGCTTACAGGGGGCAGATACGCAGTATTTT CASSLQGADTQYF
TRBJ2-3 13 . . TRBV2 TGTGCCAGCAGTCCGGGGGCCCCAGATACGCAGTATTTT CASSPGAPDTQYF
TRBJ1-1 12 . . TRBV19 TGTGCCAGTAGCACTCTTAACACTGAAGCTTTCTTT CASSTLNTEAFF
TRBJ1-2 17 TRBD1 once TRBV27 TGTGCCAGCAGCGCTCTTCCCTCCCCCGGACAGGGGTATGGCTACACCTTC CASSALPSPGQGYGYTF
TRBJ2-3 13 . . TRBV24-1 TGTGCCACCAGTGCCAAGGGGAGAGATACGCAGTATTTT CATSAKGRDTQYF
TRBJ1-1 13 TRBD1 . TRBV12-3/TRBV12-4 TGTGCCAGCAGAACAGGGGGGGGCACTGAAGCTTTCTTT CASRTGGGTEAFF